This TCR beta chain derives from a study of beta chain features in type 1 diabetes. Study background: Age, gender, cell numbers and subset yield matched between patients and controls.

What was sequenced were expressed TCRB transcripts, since all of the isolated RNA had been reverse transcribed. Clones were read by immunoSEQ multiplex PCR, and TCRdb kept only the in-frame ones, dropping some. This table has a few hundred thousand clones, about 20% appearing once. This clone occurred a few times. The CDR3 is made up of 10 amino acids. Trimming took 0 bases from V and 14 from J, leaving 10 bases between them. Germline V gene lookup returns CDR1 DFQATT and CDR2 SNEGSKA (reference sequence). The TCR originated in a woman younger than 30 in good health. The chain carries TRBV20-1 and TRBJ1-2; D unclear. Sequenced material: naive CD4+ T cells from blood. The CDR3 DNA sequence: TGCAGTGCTAGAGATAACAGCAATACCTTC. Translating it yields CSARDNSNTF.